The present T cell receptor (beta chain) was sequenced within a study of T cell responses to AZD1222 COVID-19 vaccine. A word on this clone: What it recognizes is unknown.

The study, taken as a whole, reports: Nearly half of the spike-specific TCRs reportedly recognize variant regions that carry no mutations.

TCRdb's copy holds only in-frame clones and misses some; the assay was immunoSEQ multiplex PCR. The sample contains fewer than 55,000 clones, 79% of which appear only once. This TCR was sampled from an adult in good health. This sample comprised peripheral blood, obtained on day 0 of MenACWY control vaccination.

The CDR3 here is CASSPITGTEAFF. For the CDR3, the DNA is TGTGCCAGCAGCCCAATAACGGGCACTGAAGCTTTCTTT. This chain uses TRBV5-6 with TRBJ1-1; D remains unclear. V was cut by 4 bases and J by 4 bases, with 11 bases left in between. The germline gives CDR1 SGHDT, CDR2 YYEEEE. This CDR3 has 13 residues.